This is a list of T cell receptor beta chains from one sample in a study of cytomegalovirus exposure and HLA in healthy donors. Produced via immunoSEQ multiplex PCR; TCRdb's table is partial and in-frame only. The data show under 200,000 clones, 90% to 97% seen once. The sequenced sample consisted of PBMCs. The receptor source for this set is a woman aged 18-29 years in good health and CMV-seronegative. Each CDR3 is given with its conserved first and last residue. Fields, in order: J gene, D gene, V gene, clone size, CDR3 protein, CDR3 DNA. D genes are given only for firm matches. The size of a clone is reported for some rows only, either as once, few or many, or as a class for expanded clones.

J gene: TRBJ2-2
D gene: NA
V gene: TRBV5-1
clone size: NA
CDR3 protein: CASSLDVGSVTGELFF
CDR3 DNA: TGCGCCAGCAGCTTGGATGTCGGCAGCGTCACCGGGGAGCTGTTTTTT

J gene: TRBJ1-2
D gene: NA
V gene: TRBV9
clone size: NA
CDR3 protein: CASSVGRDIRGYTF
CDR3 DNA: TGTGCCAGCAGCGTAGGGCGAGACATACGTGGCTACACCTTC

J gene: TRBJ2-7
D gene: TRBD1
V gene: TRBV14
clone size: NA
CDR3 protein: CASSADRASYEQYF
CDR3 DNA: TGTGCCAGCAGCGCGGACAGGGCCTCCTACGAGCAGTACTTC

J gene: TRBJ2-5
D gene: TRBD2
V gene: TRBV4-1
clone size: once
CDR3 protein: CASSQDVAGGETQYF
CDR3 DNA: TGCGCCAGCAGCCAAGACGTAGCGGGGGGGGAGACCCAGTACTTC

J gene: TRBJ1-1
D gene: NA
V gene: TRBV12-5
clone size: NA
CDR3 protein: CASGFPGGNTEAFF
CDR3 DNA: TGTGCTAGTGGTTTCCCCGGGGGGAACACTGAAGCTTTCTTT

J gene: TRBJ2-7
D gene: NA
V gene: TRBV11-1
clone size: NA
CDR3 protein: CASGGQIPSEQYF
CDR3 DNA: TGTGCCAGTGGGGGCCAGATTCCCAGCGAGCAGTACTTC

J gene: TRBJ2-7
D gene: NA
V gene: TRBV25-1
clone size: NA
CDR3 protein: CASSESVGRGSYEQYF
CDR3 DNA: TGTGCCAGCAGTGAATCAGTAGGCAGGGGCTCCTACGAGCAGTACTTC

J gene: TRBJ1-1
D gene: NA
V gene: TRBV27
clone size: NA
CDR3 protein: CASSLSIQGGYTEAFF
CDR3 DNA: TGTGCCAGCAGTTTATCGATCCAGGGTGGGTACACTGAAGCTTTCTTT

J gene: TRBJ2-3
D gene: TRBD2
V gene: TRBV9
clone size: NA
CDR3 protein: CASSVPGTSDTDTQYF
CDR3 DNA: TGTGCCAGCAGCGTCCCAGGGACTAGCGACACAGATACGCAGTATTTT

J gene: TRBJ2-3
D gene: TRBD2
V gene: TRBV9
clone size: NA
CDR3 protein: CASSAKDGTSGNPRADTQYF
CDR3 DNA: TGTGCCAGCAGCGCGAAGGATGGGACTAGCGGGAACCCACGCGCAGATACGCAGTATTTT

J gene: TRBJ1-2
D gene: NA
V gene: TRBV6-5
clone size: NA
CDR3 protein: CASSSGLFGYGYTF
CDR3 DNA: TGTGCCAGCAGTTCAGGGTTATTTGGCTATGGCTACACCTTC

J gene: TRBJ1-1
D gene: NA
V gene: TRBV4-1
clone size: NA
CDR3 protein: CASSQDGQGNTEAFF
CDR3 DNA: TGCGCCAGCAGCCAAGATGGGCAGGGGAACACTGAAGCTTTCTTT

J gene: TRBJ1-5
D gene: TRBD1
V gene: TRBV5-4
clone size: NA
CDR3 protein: CASSMDRGNQPQHF
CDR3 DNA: TGTGCCAGCAGCATGGACAGGGGCAATCAGCCCCAGCATTTT

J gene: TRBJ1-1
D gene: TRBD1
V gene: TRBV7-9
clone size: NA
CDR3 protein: CASSSPQGAEAFF
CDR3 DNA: TGTGCCAGCAGCTCCCCACAGGGGGCTGAAGCTTTCTTT

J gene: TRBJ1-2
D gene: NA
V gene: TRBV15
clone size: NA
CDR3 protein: CATTPSHTDGYTF
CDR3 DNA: TGTGCCACCACCCCTAGCCATACCGATGGCTACACCTTC

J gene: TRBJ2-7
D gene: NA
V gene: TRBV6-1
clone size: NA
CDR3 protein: CASSEALAPLEQYF
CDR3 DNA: TGTGCCAGCAGTGAAGCTCTGGCTCCCCTGGAGCAGTACTTC

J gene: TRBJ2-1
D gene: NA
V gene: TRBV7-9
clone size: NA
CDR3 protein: CASSLLAESSYNEQFF
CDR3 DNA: TGTGCCAGCAGCTTACTCGCTGAGAGCTCCTACAATGAGCAGTTCTTC

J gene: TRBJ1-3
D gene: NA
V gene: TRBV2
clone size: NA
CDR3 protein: CASSEVSDTIYF
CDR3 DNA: TGTGCCAGCAGTGAGGTGTCAGACACCATATATTTT

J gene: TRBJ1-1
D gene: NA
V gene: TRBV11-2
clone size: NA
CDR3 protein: CASSLGEKTEAFF
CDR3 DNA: TGTGCCAGCAGCTTAGGCGAGAAGACTGAAGCTTTCTTT

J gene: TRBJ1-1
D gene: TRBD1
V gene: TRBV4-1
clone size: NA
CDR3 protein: CASSQGQGPGTEAFF
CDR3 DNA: TGCGCCAGCAGCCAAGGACAGGGCCCGGGGACTGAAGCTTTCTTT

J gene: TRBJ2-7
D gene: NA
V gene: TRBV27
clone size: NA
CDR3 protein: CASSFGTGHPYEQYF
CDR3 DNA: TGTGCCAGCAGTTTCGGTACAGGGCACCCCTACGAGCAGTACTTC

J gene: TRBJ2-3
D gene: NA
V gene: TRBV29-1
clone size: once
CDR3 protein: CSVKGLYTDTQYF
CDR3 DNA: TGCAGCGTTAAGGGACTTTACACAGATACGCAGTATTTT

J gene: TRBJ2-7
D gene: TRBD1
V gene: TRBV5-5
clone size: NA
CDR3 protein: CASSLRQGAYEQYF
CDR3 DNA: TGTGCCAGCAGCCTCCGACAGGGAGCCTACGAGCAGTACTTC

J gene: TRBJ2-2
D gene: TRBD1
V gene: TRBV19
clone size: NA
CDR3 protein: CASSISGTGGTGELFF
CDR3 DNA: TGTGCCAGTAGTATAAGTGGGACAGGGGGCACCGGGGAGCTGTTTTTT

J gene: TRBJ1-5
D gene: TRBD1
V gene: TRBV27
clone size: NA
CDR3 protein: CASSPGQGYVGNQPQHF
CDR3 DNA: TGTGCCAGCAGCCCTGGACAGGGGTACGTAGGCAATCAGCCCCAGCATTTT

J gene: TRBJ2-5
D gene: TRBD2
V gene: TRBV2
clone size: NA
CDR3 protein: CASTAERGAQETQYF
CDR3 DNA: TGTGCCAGCACCGCGGAGCGGGGGGCCCAAGAGACCCAGTACTTC

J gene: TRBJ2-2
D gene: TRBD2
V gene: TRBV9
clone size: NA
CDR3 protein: CASSVASGGETGELFF
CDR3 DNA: TGTGCCAGCAGCGTAGCCAGCGGGGGGGAGACCGGGGAGCTGTTTTTT

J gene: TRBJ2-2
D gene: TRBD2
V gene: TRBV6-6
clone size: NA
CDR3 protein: CASSSLAGGKVGELFF
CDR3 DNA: TGTGCCAGCAGTTCCTTAGCGGGGGGGAAAGTCGGGGAGCTGTTTTTT

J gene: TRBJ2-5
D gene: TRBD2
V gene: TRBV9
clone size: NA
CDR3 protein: CASSEAGGQKGETQYF
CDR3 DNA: TGTGCCAGCAGCGAAGCGGGGGGTCAAAAAGGAGAGACCCAGTACTTC

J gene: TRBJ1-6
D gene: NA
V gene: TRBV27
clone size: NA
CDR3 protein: CASSFPLSALHF
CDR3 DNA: TGTGCCAGCAGTTTTCCCCTATCGGCCCTCCACTTT

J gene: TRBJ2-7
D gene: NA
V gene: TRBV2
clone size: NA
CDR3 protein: CASSGRLVGSYEQYF
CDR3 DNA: TGTGCCAGCAGTGGGAGGTTGGTGGGCTCCTACGAGCAGTACTTC

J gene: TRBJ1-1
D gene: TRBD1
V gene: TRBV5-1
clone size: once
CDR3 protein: CASSLVGGGTEAFF
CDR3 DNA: TGCGCCAGCAGCTTGGTAGGGGGCGGTACTGAAGCTTTCTTT

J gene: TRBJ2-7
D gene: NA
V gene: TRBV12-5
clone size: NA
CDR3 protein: CASGLVSNRVSYEQYF
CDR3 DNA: TGTGCTAGTGGTTTGGTAAGCAACAGGGTCTCCTACGAGCAGTACTTC

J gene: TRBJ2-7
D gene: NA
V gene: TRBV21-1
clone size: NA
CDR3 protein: CASSLQRTGFDEQYF
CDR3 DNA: TGTGCCAGCAGCCTACAAAGGACAGGGTTCGACGAGCAGTACTTC

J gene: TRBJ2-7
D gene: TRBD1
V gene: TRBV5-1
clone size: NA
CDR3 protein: CASSSLGTGSYEQYF
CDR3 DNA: TGCGCCAGCAGCTCCCTCGGGACAGGAAGCTACGAGCAGTACTTC

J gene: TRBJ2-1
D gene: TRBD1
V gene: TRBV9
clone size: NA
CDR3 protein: CASSAGDSYNEQFF
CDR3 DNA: TGTGCCAGCAGCGCCGGGGACAGTTACAATGAGCAGTTCTTC

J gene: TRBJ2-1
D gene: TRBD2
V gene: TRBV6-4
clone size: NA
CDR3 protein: CASSDRAGGRYSYNEQFF
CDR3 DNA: TGTGCCAGCAGTGACCGGGCGGGGGGGAGATACTCCTACAATGAGCAGTTCTTC

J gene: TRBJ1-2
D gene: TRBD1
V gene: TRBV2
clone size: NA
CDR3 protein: CASSEQTRGSFYGYTF
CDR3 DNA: TGTGCCAGCAGTGAACAAACCAGGGGGAGTTTTTATGGCTACACCTTC

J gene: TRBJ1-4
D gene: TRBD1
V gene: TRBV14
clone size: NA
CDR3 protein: CASSQDLGERQGEKLFF
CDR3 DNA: TGTGCCAGCAGCCAAGATTTGGGGGAACGACAGGGAGAAAAACTGTTTTTT

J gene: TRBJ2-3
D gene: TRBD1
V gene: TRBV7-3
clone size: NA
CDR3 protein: CASSLTGAGTDTQYF
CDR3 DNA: TGTGCCAGCAGCTTGACAGGGGCGGGCACAGATACGCAGTATTTT

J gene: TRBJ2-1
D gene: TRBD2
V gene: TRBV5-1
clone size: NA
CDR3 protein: CASSLIAGGHNEQFF
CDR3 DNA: TGCGCCAGCAGCTTGATAGCGGGGGGCCACAATGAGCAGTTCTTC